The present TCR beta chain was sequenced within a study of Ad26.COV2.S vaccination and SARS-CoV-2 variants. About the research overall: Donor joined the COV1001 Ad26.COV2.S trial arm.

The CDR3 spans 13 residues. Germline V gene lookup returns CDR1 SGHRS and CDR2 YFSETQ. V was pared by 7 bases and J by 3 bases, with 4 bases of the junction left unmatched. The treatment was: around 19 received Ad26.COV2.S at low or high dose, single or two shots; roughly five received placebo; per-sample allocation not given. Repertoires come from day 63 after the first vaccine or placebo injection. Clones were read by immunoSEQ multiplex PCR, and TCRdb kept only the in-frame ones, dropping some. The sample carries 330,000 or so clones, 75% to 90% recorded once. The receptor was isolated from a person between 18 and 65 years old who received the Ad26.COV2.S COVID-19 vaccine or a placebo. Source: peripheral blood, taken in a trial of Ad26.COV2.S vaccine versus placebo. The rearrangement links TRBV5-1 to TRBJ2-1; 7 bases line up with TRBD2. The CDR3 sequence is CASQRDLYNEQFF. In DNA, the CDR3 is TGCGCCAGCCAGCGGGACCTCTACAATGAGCAGTTCTTC. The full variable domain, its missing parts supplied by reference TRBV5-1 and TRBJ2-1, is KAGVTQTPRYLIKTRGQQVTLSCSPISGHRSVSWYQQTPGQGLQFLFEYFSETQRNKGNFPGRFSGRQFSNSRSEMNVSTLELGDSALYLCASQRDLYNEQFFGPGTRLTVL.